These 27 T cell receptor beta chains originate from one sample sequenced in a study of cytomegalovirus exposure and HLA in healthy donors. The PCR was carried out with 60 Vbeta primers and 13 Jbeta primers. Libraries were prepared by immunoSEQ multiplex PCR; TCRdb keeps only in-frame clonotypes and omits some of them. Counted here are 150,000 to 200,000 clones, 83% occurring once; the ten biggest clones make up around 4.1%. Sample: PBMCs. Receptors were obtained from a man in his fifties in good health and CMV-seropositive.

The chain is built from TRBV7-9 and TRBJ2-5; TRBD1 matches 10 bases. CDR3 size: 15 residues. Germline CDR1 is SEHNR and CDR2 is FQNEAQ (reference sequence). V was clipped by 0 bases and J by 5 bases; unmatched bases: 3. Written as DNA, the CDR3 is TGTGCCAGCAGCTTAGCGACAGGGGGCGCGGAGACCCAGTACTTC. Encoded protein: CASSLATGGAETQYF.

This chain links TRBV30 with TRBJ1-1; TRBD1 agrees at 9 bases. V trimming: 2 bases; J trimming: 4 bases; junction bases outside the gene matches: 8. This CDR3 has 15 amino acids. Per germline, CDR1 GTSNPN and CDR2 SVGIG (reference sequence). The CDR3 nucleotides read TGTGCCTGGAGTCTTGGACAGGGGAGGGTCACTGAAGCTTTCTTT. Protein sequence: CAWSLGQGRVTEAFF.

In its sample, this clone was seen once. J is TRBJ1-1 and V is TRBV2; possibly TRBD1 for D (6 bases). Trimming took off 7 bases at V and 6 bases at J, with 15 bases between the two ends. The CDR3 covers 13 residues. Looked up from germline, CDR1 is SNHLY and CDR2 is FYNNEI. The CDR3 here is CASNGGPFAEAFF. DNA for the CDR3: TGTGCCAGCAACGGGGGGCCTTTTGCTGAAGCTTTCTTT.

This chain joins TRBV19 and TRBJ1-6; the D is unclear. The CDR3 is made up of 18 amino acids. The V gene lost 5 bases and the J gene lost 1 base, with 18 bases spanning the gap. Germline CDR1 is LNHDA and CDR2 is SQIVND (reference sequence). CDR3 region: CASSRWGGAVSYNSPLHF. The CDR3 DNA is TGTGCCAGTAGTCGATGGGGAGGCGCGGTGTCCTATAATTCACCCCTCCACTTT.

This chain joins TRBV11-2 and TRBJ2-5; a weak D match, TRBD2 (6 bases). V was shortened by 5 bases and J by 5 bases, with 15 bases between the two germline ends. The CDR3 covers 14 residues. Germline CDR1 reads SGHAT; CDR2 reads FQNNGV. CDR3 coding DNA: TGTGCCAGCAGCCCCAGACTAGTCGGGGAGACCCAGTACTTC. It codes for CASSPRLVGETQYF.

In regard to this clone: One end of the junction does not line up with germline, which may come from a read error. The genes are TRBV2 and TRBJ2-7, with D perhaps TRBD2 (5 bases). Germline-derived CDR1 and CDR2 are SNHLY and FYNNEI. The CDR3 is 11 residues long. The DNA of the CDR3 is TGTGCCAGCAGGGAGGCGGGCCCGGCGCTCTTC. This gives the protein CASREAGPALF.

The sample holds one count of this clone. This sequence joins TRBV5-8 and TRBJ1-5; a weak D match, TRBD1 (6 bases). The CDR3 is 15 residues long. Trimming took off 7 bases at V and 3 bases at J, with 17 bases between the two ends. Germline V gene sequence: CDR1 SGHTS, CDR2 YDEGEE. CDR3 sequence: CASFPGTLFNQPQHF. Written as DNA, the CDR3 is TGTGCCAGCTTTCCCGGGACACTCTTCAATCAGCCCCAGCATTTT.

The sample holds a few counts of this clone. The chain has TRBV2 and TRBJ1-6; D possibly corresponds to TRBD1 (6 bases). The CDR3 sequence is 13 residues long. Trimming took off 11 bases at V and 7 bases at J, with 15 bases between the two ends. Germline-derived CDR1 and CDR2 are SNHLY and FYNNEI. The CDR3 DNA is TGTGCCGGCAACGGACAGCGAAATTCACCCCTCCACTTT. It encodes CAGNGQRNSPLHF.

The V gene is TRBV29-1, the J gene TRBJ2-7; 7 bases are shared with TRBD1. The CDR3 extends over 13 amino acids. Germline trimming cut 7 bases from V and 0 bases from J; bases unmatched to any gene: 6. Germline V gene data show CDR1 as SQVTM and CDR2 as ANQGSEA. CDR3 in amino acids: CSANDRVSYEQYF. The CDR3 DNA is TGCAGCGCCAACGACAGGGTCTCCTACGAGCAGTACTTC.

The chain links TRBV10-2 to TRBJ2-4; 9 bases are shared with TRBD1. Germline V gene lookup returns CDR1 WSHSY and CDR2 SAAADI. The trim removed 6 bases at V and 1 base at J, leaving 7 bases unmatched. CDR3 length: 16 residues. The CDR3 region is CASSTGGSRAKNIQYF. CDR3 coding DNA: TGCGCCAGCAGCACAGGGGGCAGTCGGGCCAAAAACATTCAGTACTTC.

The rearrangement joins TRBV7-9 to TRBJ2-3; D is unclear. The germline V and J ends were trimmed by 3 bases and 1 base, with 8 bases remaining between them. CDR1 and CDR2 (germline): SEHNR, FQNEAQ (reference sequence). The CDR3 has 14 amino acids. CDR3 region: CASSLSIGTDTQYF. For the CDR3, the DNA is TGTGCCAGCAGCTTGAGCATCGGCACAGATACGCAGTATTTT.

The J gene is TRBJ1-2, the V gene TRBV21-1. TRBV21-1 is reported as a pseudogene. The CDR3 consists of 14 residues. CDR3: CASSWREDNYGYTF. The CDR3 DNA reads TGTGCCAGCAGCTGGAGGGAAGACAACTATGGCTACACCTTC.

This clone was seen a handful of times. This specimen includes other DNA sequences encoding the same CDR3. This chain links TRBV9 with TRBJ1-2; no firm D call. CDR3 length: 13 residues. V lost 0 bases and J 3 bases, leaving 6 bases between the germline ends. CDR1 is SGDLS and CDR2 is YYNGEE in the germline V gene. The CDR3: CASSVAGDYGYTF. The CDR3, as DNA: TGTGCCAGCAGCGTAGCCGGGGACTATGGCTACACCTTC.

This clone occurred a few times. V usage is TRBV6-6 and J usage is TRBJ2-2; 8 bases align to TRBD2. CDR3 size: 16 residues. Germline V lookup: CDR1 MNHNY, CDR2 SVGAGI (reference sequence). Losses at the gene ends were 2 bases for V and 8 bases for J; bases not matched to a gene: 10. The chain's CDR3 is CASSYPSGPGLGELFF. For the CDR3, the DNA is TGTGCCAGCAGTTACCCTAGCGGGCCAGGTTTGGGGGAGCTGTTTTTT.

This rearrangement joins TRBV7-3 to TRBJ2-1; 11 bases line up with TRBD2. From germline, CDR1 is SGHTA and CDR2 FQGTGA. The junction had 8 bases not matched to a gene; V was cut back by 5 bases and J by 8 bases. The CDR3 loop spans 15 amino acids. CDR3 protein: CASSHVAGGLDEQFF. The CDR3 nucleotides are TGTGCCAGCAGCCATGTAGCGGGAGGGCTGGATGAGCAGTTCTTC.

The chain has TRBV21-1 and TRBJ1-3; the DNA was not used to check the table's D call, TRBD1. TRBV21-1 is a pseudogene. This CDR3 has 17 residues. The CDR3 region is CASSKPSGASSGNTIYF. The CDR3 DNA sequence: TGTGCCAGCAGCAAACCGTCAGGGGCGAGCTCTGGAAACACCATATATTTT.

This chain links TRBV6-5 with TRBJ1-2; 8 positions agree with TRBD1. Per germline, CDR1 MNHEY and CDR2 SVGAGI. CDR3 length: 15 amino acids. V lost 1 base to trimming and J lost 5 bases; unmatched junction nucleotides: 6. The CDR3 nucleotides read TGTGCCAGCAGTTACTGGAACAGGGGGATTTATGGCTACACCTTC. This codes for CASSYWNRGIYGYTF.

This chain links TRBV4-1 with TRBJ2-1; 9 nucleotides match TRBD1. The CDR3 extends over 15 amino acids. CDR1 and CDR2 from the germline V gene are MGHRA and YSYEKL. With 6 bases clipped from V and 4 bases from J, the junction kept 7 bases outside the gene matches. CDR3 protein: CASRRQGVTYNEQFF. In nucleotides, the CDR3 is TGCGCCAGCAGGCGACAGGGGGTCACGTACAATGAGCAGTTCTTC.

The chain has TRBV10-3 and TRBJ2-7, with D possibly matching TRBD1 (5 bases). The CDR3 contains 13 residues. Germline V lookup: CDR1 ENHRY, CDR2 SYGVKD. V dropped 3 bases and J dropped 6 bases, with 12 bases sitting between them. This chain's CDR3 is CAISDANRREQYF. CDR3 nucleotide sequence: TGTGCCATCAGTGATGCGAACAGGCGCGAGCAGTACTTC.

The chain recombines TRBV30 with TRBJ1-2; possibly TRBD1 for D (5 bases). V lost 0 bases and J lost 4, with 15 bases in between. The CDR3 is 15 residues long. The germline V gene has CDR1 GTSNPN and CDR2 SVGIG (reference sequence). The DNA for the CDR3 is TGTGCCTGGAGTGTAGAGAGCAGGGCACGCTATGGCTACACCTTC. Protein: CAWSVESRARYGYTF.

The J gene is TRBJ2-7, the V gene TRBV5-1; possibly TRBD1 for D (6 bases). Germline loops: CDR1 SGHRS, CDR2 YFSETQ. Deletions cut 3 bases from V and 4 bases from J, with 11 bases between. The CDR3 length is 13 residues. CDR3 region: CASSSQGGYEQYF. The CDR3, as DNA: TGCGCCAGCAGCTCCCAAGGGGGTTACGAGCAGTACTTC. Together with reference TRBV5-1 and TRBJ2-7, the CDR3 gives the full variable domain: KAGVTQTPRYLIKTRGQQVTLSCSPISGHRSVSWYQQTPGQGLQFLFEYFSETQRNKGNFPGRFSGRQFSNSRSEMNVSTLELGDSALYLCASSSQGGYEQYFGPGTRLTVT.

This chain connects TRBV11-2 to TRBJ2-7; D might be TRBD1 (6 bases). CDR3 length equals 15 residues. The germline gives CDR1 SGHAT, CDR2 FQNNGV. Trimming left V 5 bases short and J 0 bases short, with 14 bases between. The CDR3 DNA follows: TGTGCCAGCAGCCCTAAGAGGGGGTACTCCTACGAGCAGTACTTC. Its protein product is CASSPKRGYSYEQYF.

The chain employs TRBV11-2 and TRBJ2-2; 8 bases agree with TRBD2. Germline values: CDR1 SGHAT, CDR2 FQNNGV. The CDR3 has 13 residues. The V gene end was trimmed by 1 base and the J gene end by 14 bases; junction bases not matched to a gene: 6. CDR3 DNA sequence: TGTGCCAGCAGCTTAGGGGGACTAGTTCAACTGTTTTTT. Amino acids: CASSLGGLVQLFF.

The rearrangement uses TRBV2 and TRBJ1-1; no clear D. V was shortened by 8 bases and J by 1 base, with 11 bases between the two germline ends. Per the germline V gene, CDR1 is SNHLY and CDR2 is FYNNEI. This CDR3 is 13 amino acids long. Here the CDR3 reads CASEGPSNTEAFF. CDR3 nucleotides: TGTGCCAGCGAGGGCCCCTCGAACACTGAAGCTTTCTTT.

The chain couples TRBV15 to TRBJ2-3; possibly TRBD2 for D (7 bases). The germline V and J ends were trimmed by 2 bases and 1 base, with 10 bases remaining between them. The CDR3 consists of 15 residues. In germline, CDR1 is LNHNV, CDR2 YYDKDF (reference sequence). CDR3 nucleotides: TGTGCCACCAGCAGAACAGGGAGGGGCACAGATACGCAGTATTTT. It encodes CATSRTGRGTDTQYF.

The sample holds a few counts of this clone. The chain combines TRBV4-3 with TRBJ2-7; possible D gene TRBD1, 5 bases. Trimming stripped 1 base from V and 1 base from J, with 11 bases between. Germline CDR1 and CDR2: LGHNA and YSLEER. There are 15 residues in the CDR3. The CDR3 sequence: CASSQGDQGSYEQYF. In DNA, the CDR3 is TGCGCCAGCAGCCAAGGCGACCAGGGATCCTACGAGCAGTACTTC.

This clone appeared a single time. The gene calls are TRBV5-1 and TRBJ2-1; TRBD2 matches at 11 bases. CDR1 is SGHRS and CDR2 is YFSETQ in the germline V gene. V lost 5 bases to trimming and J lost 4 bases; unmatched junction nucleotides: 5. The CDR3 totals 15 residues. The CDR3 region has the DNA TGCGCCAGCAGATCTCTAGCGGGAGGATACAATGAGCAGTTCTTC. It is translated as CASRSLAGGYNEQFF.